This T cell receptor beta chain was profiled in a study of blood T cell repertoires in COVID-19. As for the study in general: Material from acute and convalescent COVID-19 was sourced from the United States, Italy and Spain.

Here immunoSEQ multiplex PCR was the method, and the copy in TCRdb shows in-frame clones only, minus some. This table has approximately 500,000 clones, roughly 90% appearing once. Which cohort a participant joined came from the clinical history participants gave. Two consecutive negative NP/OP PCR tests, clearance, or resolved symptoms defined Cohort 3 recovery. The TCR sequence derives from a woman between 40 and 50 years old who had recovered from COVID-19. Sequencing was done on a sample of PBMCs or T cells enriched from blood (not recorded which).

The CDR3 sequence is CASSSWTGMAYEQYF. In DNA form, the CDR3 reads TGTGCCAGCAGTTCCTGGACAGGGATGGCCTACGAGCAGTACTTC. This chain links TRBV27 with TRBJ2-7; 8 bases are shared with TRBD1. Germline CDR1 MNHEY, CDR2 SMNVEV (reference sequence). CDR3 length equals 15 residues. V gave up 4 bases and J gave up 2 bases; unmatched junction bases: 7.